Each of the 26 T cell receptor beta chains below was sequenced from the same sample in a study of radiation and T cells in renal cell carcinoma. Assay: immunoSEQ multiplex PCR; the TCRdb copy retains only in-frame clones and omits some. The sample yields roughly 3,600 clones, 76% seen once. Specified treatment: treatment-naive control, cytoreductive nephrectomy. The sample consisted of tumor tissue, taken from a patient whose treatment was nephrectomy without radiotherapy. All receptors derive from a man aged 50-59 years with renal cell carcinoma.

The table lists this clone with a few counts. The J gene is TRBJ2-2, the V gene TRBV5-1; 11 bases are a match to TRBD2. CDR3 length equals 16 residues. Germline values: CDR1 SGHRS, CDR2 YFSETQ. V gave up 2 bases and J gave up 5 bases; unmatched junction bases: 5. Here the CDR3 reads CASSLGTSGRTGELFF. The CDR3 DNA reads TGCGCCAGCAGCTTAGGAACTAGCGGGAGAACCGGGGAGCTGTTTTTT.

The V call is TRBV15, the J call TRBJ2-5; the D gene could be TRBD1 or TRBD2 (5 bases each). Germline CDR1 LNHNV, CDR2 YYDKDF (reference sequence). This CDR3 spans 15 amino acids. Trimming shortened V by 0 bases and J by 5 bases, and 13 bases separated the two germline ends. The CDR3 nucleotides read TGTGCCACCAGCAGAGATTTACTAGAGGGGGAGACCCAGTACTTC. It translates to CATSRDLLEGETQYF. Combining the CDR3 with reference TRBV15 and TRBJ2-5 gives the whole variable domain DAMVIQNPRYQVTQFGKPVTLSCSQTLNHNVMYWYQQKSSQAPKLLFHYYDKDFNNEADTPDNFQSRRPNTSFCFLDIRSPGLGDTAMYLCATSRDLLEGETQYFGPGTRLLVL.

CDR3 nucleotides: TGTGCCAGCAGCTTCCGGGAGTGGACCGGGGAGCTGTTTTTT. Translation: CASSFREWTGELFF. V and J are TRBV7-9 and TRBJ2-2; possible D gene TRBD2, 6 bases. The CDR3 runs to 14 residues. Germline V gene sequence: CDR1 SEHNR, CDR2 FQNEAQ (reference sequence). Trimming took off 3 bases at V and 5 bases at J, with 10 bases between the two ends.

The CDR3 sequence is CASSLGQGPGELFF. Written as DNA, the CDR3 is TGCGCCAGCAGTTTAGGACAGGGGCCCGGGGAGCTGTTTTTT. V usage is TRBV10-1 and J usage is TRBJ2-2; 9 nucleotides match TRBD1. The germline CDR1 and CDR2 sequences are WNHNN and SYGVQD (reference sequence). The trim removed 5 bases at V and 6 bases at J, leaving 4 bases unmatched. This CDR3 has 14 amino acids.

In DNA form, the CDR3 reads TGTGCCAGCAGTCCAGGGTCCGGAAACACCATATATTTT. Residues: CASSPGSGNTIYF. The chain employs TRBV5-6 and TRBJ1-3; tentative D call: TRBD1 (5 bases). CDR1 is SGHDT, CDR2 YYEEEE, per germline. V lost 5 bases, J lost 4 bases, and 10 bases lay in between. The CDR3 is 13 residues long.

The V call is TRBV4-3, the J call TRBJ2-7, with a weak D call TRBD2 (6 bases). Germline V gene lookup returns CDR1 LGHNA and CDR2 YSLEER. This CDR3 is built from 14 residues. The V end lost 0 bases, the J end lost 1 base, and 7 bases lay between the germline ends. CDR3 protein: CASSQERGSYEQYF. The CDR3 region has the DNA TGCGCCAGCAGCCAAGAGCGGGGATCCTACGAGCAGTACTTC.

This clone was picked up one time. The chain carries TRBV7-2 and TRBJ2-5, with a tentative D call TRBD2 (6 bases). Per the germline V gene, CDR1 is SGHTA and CDR2 is FQGNSA. V was clipped by 5 bases and J by 5 bases, with 18 bases between them. CDR3 length equals 15 residues. The CDR3 sequence: CASSPLWASVETQYF. CDR3 in DNA: TGTGCCAGCAGCCCCCTGTGGGCTAGCGTCGAGACCCAGTACTTC. The full variable domain, rest sourced from reference TRBV7-2 and TRBJ2-5, is GAGVSQSPSNKVTEKGKDVELRCDPISGHTALYWYRQSLGQGLEFLIYFQGNSAPDKSGLPSDRFSAERTGGSVSTLTIQRTQQEDSAVYLCASSPLWASVETQYFGPGTRLLVL.

The chain combines TRBV29-1 with TRBJ1-4, with TRBD1 matching 7 bases. The ends lost 5 bases at V and 8 bases at J; junction bases unmatched: 8. The CDR3 spans 13 residues. Germline V CDR1 and CDR2: SQVTM, ANQGSEA. The CDR3 spells CSVSGTDHEKLFF. The CDR3 coding sequence is TGCAGCGTTTCGGGGACAGATCACGAAAAACTGTTTTTT.

The rearrangement links TRBV7-3 to TRBJ2-3; TRBD2 matches at 10 bases. The CDR3 has 15 amino acids. The V gene's germline CDR1 is SGHTA and CDR2 FQGTGA. The ends lost 3 bases at V and 5 bases at J; junction bases unmatched: 5. In DNA, the CDR3 is TGTGCCAGCAGCTTGAGCGGGAGGGCCCAAGATACGCAGTATTTT. Its protein is CASSLSGRAQDTQYF.

CDR3 residues: CASSEYRTSYEQYF. Written as DNA, the CDR3 is TGTGCCAGCAGTGAATACAGGACCTCCTACGAGCAGTACTTC. V usage is TRBV25-1 and J usage is TRBJ2-7, with no clear D. Germline V gene lookup returns CDR1 MGHDK and CDR2 SYGVNS. This CDR3 contains 14 residues. The V gene lost 0 bases and the J gene lost 0 bases, with 6 bases spanning the gap.

The chain employs TRBV4-1 and TRBJ2-1, with 11 bases aligning to TRBD2. The CDR3 contains 15 residues. In germline, CDR1 is MGHRA, CDR2 YSYEKL. The ends lost 3 bases at V and 4 bases at J; junction bases unmatched: 2. Here the CDR3 DNA reads TGCGCCAGCAGCCAGGGACTAGCGGCTTACAATGAGCAGTTCTTC. Its protein is CASSQGLAAYNEQFF.

This chain joins TRBV27 and TRBJ2-3, with 8 bases that match TRBD2. This CDR3 spans 15 amino acids. Germline assignment: CDR1 MNHEY and CDR2 SMNVEV (reference sequence). J was trimmed by 0 bases and V by 5 bases; bases with no gene match: 4. The CDR3 nucleotides are TGTGCCAGCAGTATCGGACTAGCTAGCACAGATACGCAGTATTTT. Its translation is CASSIGLASTDTQYF.

J is TRBJ2-1 and V is TRBV18; 7 bases are shared with TRBD1. CDR3 length: 16 residues. Looked up from germline, CDR1 is KGHSH and CDR2 is LQKENI. V was clipped by 3 bases and J by 3 bases; unmatched bases: 8. CDR3 loop: CASSPQQGSHYNEQFF. The DNA for the CDR3 is TGTGCCAGCTCACCTCAACAGGGGTCCCACTACAATGAGCAGTTCTTC.

The rearrangement uses TRBV21-1 and TRBJ1-2. TRBV21-1 is an annotated pseudogene. CDR3 length: 15 amino acids. The CDR3 spells CASSLWPGITYGYTF. The DNA for the CDR3 is TGTGCCAGCAGCCTATGGCCCGGTATAACCTATGGCTACACCTTC.

This clone was found once. V usage is TRBV29-1 and J usage is TRBJ1-3; 7 nucleotides match TRBD1. V shed 4 bases, J shed 8 bases, and the junction held 11 bases outside the gene matches. Germline values: CDR1 SQVTM, CDR2 ANQGSEA. This CDR3 is 14 amino acids long. The CDR3 loop reads CSVGQGGVVDTIYF. The CDR3 region has the DNA TGCAGCGTTGGTCAGGGGGGAGTTGTGGACACCATATATTTT. Looking up the rest from reference TRBV29-1 and TRBJ1-3 gives the full variable domain: SAVISQKPSRDICQRGTSLTIQCQVDSQVTMMFWYRQQPGQSLTLIATANQGSEATYESGFVIDKFPISRPNLTFSTLTVSNMSPEDSSIYLCSVGQGGVVDTIYFGEGSWLTVV.

J is TRBJ2-7 and V is TRBV7-9; no clear D. CDR3 length equals 13 residues. The germline V gene encodes CDR1 SEHNR and CDR2 FQNEAQ (reference sequence). Trimming pared 2 bases from V and 1 base from J, leaving 6 bases between. Here the CDR3 reads CASSLLPSYEQYF. The CDR3 coding sequence is TGTGCCAGCAGCTTATTGCCGTCCTACGAGCAGTACTTC.

This chain joins TRBV19 and TRBJ2-6; D not resolved. The CDR3 consists of 12 residues. Trimming took 5 bases from V and 3 from J, leaving 2 bases between them. From germline, CDR1 is LNHDA and CDR2 SQIVND (reference sequence). CDR3 amino acids: CASSRGANVLTF. CDR3 sequence (DNA): TGTGCCAGTAGTCGTGGGGCCAACGTCCTGACTTTC.

This chain joins TRBV11-2 and TRBJ2-1; TRBD1 or TRBD2 may be the D gene (6 bases each). Trimming took 7 bases from V and 6 from J, leaving 22 bases between them. CDR1 SGHAT and CDR2 FQNNGV come from the germline V gene. The CDR3 covers 16 residues. CDR3 coding DNA: TGTGCCAGCACTAGCAACGGGGGCAGGGAAAGCAATGAGCAGTTCTTC. Encoded protein: CASTSNGGRESNEQFF.

There are a few counts of this clone. The J gene is TRBJ2-7, the V gene TRBV2, with 9 positions matching TRBD2. The V and J ends lost 6 bases and 0 bases, in that order; junction bases with no gene match: 6. This CDR3 region has 15 residues. Per germline, CDR1 SNHLY and CDR2 FYNNEI. CDR3: CASRENSGSSYEQYF. In nucleotides, the CDR3 is TGTGCCAGCAGGGAAAATAGCGGGAGCTCCTACGAGCAGTACTTC.

The chain links TRBV9 to TRBJ1-3, with TRBD1 matching over 9 bases. V shed 0 bases and J 4 bases; nucleotides not matched to a gene: 8. Looked up from germline, CDR1 is SGDLS and CDR2 is YYNGEE. The CDR3 is 17 residues long. The CDR3 is CASSVGAGGTGGNTIYF. The CDR3 DNA sequence: TGTGCCAGCAGCGTAGGAGCAGGAGGGACAGGGGGAAACACCATATATTTT.

This rearrangement joins TRBV4-3 to TRBJ1-1; D is uncertain. The germline gives CDR1 LGHNA, CDR2 YSLEER. Trimming took 0 bases from V and 6 from J, leaving 11 bases between them. The CDR3 contains 14 residues. CDR3 nucleotide sequence: TGCGCCAGCAGCCAAGACCCCACCTCGGCTGAAGCTTTCTTT. It specifies CASSQDPTSAEAFF.

The chain employs TRBV28 and TRBJ2-7; 9 nucleotides match TRBD1. The germline V gene encodes CDR1 MDHEN and CDR2 SYDVKM. This CDR3 contains 18 residues. With 2 bases clipped from V and 3 bases from J, the junction kept 14 bases outside the gene matches. Here the CDR3 reads CASSLRRDRAPGGYEQYF. CDR3 bases: TGTGCCAGCAGTTTAAGGCGGGACAGGGCTCCTGGGGGCTACGAGCAGTACTTC.

The chain recombines TRBV25-1 with TRBJ1-2, with D unclear. The CDR3 totals 14 residues. The germline V and J ends were trimmed by 2 bases and 4 bases, with 11 bases remaining between them. Germline assignment: CDR1 MGHDK and CDR2 SYGVNS. This CDR3 is CASSERGVGYGYTF. The CDR3 DNA reads as TGTGCCAGCAGTGAACGCGGTGTTGGCTATGGCTACACCTTC.

The chain uses TRBV5-6 and TRBJ2-7; D remains unclear. The V gene's germline CDR1 is SGHDT and CDR2 YYEEEE. This CDR3 is 15 amino acids long. V lost 6 bases and J lost 2, with 18 bases in between. CDR3: CASTLTGLLPYEQYF. In DNA form, the CDR3 reads TGTGCCAGCACCCTCACCGGGTTGCTGCCCTACGAGCAGTACTTC.

This chain joins TRBV6-9 and TRBJ2-6; D unclear. The V end lost 3 bases, the J end lost 0 bases, and 6 bases lay between the germline ends. Looked up from germline, CDR1 is MNHGY and CDR2 is SVAAGI. The CDR3 extends over 15 amino acids. In nucleotides, the CDR3 is TGTGCCAGCAGTTACAAGCCCTCTGGGGCCAACGTCCTGACTTTC. Its translation: CASSYKPSGANVLTF.

The chain recombines TRBV18 with TRBJ2-3, with 8 bases that match TRBD1. Trimming cost V 0 bases and J 5 bases; bases outside gene matches: 7. The germline V gene encodes CDR1 KGHSH and CDR2 LQKENI. The CDR3 loop spans 16 amino acids. The CDR3 is CASSPPRGQGGDTQYF. The CDR3 coding sequence is TGTGCCAGCTCACCACCTCGAGGACAGGGAGGAGATACGCAGTATTTT. The variable domain in full, with the rest retrieved from reference TRBV18 and TRBJ2-3, is NAGVMQNPRHLVRRRGQEARLRCSPMKGHSHVYWYRQLPEEGLKFMVYLQKENIIDESGMPKERFSAEFPKEGPSILRIQQVVRGDSAAYFCASSPPRGQGGDTQYFGPGTRLTVL.